These T cell receptor beta chains were read from a single sample in a study of blood T cell repertoires in COVID-19. Repertoires were generated with immunoSEQ multiplex PCR, while TCRdb's copy carries only in-frame clones and drops some. The table includes around 100,000 clones, approximately 84% detected once. Specimen: peripheral blood. Every receptor here comes from a man between 25 and 39 years old in a cohort sampled during active COVID-19. Each CDR3 is given with its conserved first and last residue.

v_gene	j_gene	CDR3aa
TRBV10-1	TRBJ1-2	CASSPGVGGYTF
TRBV24-1	TRBJ2-7	CATSDPRAGNEQYF
TRBV27	TRBJ2-7	CASSLYSGQTYEQYF
TRBV19	TRBJ1-2	CASSFPTGSYGYTF
TRBV6-5	TRBJ1-6	CASRKMGTGNSPLHF
TRBV19	TRBJ1-1	CASSIRWDSLNTEAFF
TRBV7-3	TRBJ2-2	CASSLNGQGLNTGELFF
TRBV3-1/TRBV3-2	TRBJ2-2	CASSQDGTGELFF
TRBV7-6	TRBJ2-2	CASSLQRGANTGELFF
TRBV18	TRBJ1-2	CASSAGQGVYGYTF
TRBV30	TRBJ2-1	CARDLGDNEQFF
TRBV19	TRBJ1-2	CASSAGTADYGYTF
TRBV6-5	TRBJ2-7	CASSYSAVYEQYF
TRBV3-1/TRBV3-2	TRBJ2-7	CASSQPLVAPYEQYF
TRBV6-5	TRBJ1-3	CASSPTGFSGNTIYF
TRBV6-2/TRBV6-3	TRBJ2-4	CASSRQGFLAKNIQYF
TRBV6-1	TRBJ2-7	CASSEAEGGEYEQYF
TRBV5-4	TRBJ2-1	CASSWGQGYNEQFF
TRBV14	TRBJ2-5	CASSQSLWGGETQYF
TRBV5-1	TRBJ2-1	CASSPQDPGGNEQFF
TRBV19	TRBJ1-1	CAARTGNTEAFF
TRBV9	TRBJ2-2	CASSVDRVGGELFF
TRBV19	TRBJ1-2	CASSIEATGVYGYTF
TRBV6-6	TRBJ2-5	CASSRGQLQETQYF
TRBV12-2	TRBJ1-4	CASRQGKGNEKLFF
TRBV28	TRBJ1-1	CASSLVAEAFF
TRBV2	TRBJ1-4	CASSEEEEEKLFF
TRBV7-9	TRBJ1-6	CASSLEFGTGGFTPLHF
TRBV19	TRBJ2-7	CATTFRPLAGGPQSSYEQYF
TRBV20-1	TRBJ2-1	CSVHWERGQFF
TRBV20-1	TRBJ2-7	CSASAGTATYEQYF
TRBV6-2/TRBV6-3	TRBJ2-5	CASSSGSEGTQYF
TRBV10-3	TRBJ2-2	CASRAGSDTGELFF
TRBV7-2	TRBJ1-6	CASSFGQTLRALHF
TRBV29-1	TRBJ2-7	CSVEDGRRSYEQYF
TRBV28	TRBJ1-4	CASSSPRGPTNEKLFF
TRBV7-8	TRBJ2-4	CASSPGVAGARGRNIQYF
TRBV5-1	TRBJ2-4	CASSLGQERGQNIQYF
TRBV7-8	TRBJ2-7	CASSASGGEQYF
TRBV6-5	TRBJ2-7	CASPKETGLYEQYF
TRBV6-5	TRBJ1-2	CASSTTDRDYGYTF
TRBV30	TRBJ2-3	CAWSPSGGVGDTQYF